This TCR beta chain comes out of a study of regulatory T cells in long-lasting Graves disease. This clonotype was observed many times. V lost 10 bases, J lost 5 bases, and 5 bases stayed unmatched. The V gene's germline CDR1 is MDHEN and CDR2 SYDVKM. The CDR3 runs to 13 residues. Sample time point: newly diagnosed GD, antithyroid drugs for less than 3 months. PBMC RNA served as the TCR library source. Arm-PCR with iRepertoire HTBI primers amplified the CDR3 regions for these TCR beta libraries. MiXCR was run by TCRdb on the multiplex PCR reads, yielding one entry per CDR3 protein. The sample consists of about 420,000 distinct CDR3 sequences, approximately 16% of them appearing once. Separately, the same data were catalogued under a study of T cells in Graves' hyperthyroidism and ophthalmopathy. That paper notes: Ophthalmopathy was identified by the model a median around 6 months ahead of onset.

This chain joins TRBV28 and TRBJ2-1; TRBD2 matches 10 bases. The material sequenced was peripheral blood mononuclear cells (PBMCs), taken at new diagnosis, from a patient treated with antithyroid drugs. The clonotype was recovered from a woman between 18 and 29 years old with Graves disease. The CDR3 region has the DNA TGTGCCACGGGACTAGCGATTCACAATGAGCAGTTCTTC. The encoded protein is CATGLAIHNEQFF.